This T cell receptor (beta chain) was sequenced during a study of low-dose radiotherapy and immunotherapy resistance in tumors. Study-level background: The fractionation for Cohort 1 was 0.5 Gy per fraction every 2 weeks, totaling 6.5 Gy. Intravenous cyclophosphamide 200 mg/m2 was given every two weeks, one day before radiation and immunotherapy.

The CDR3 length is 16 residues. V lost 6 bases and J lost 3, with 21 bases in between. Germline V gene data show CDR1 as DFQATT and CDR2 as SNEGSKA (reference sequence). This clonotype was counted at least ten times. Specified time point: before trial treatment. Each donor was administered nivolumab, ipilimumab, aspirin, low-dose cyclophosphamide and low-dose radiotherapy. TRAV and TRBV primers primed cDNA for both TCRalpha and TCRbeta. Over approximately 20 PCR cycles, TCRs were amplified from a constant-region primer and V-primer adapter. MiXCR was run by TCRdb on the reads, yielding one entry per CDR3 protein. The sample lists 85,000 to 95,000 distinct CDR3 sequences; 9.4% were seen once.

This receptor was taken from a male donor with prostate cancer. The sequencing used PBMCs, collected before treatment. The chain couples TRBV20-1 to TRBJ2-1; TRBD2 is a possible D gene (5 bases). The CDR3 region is CSATVGRGSNYNEQFF. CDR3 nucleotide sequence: TGCAGTGCGACGGTTGGTAGAGGGAGCAACTACAATGAGCAGTTCTTC.